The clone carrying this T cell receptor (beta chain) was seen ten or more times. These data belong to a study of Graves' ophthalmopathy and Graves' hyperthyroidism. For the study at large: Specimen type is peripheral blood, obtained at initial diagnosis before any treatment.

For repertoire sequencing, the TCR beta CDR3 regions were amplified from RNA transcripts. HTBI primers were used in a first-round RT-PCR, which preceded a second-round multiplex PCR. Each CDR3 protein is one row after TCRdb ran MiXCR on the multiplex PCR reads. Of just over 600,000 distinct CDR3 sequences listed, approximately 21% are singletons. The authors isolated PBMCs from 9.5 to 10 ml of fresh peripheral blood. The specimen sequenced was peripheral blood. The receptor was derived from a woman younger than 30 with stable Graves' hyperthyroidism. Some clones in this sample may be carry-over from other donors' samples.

The CDR3 DNA sequence: TGCGCCAGCAGCTTAATGTTGGACAGCTATGGCTACACCTTC. It is translated as CASSLMLDSYGYTF. The V and J genes are TRBV5-1 and TRBJ1-2, with a weak D call TRBD1 (6 bases). Per the germline V gene, CDR1 is SGHRS and CDR2 is YFSETQ. Deletions cut 2 bases from V and 4 bases from J, with 12 bases between. The CDR3 loop spans 14 amino acids.